Following are 8 T cell receptor beta chains from one sample sequenced in a study of OX40 agonist ivuxolimab in advanced cancers. The protocol was immunoSEQ multiplex PCR, while the TCRdb copy is restricted to in-frame clones and leaves out a portion. The profile shows 50,000 to 60,000 clones, over 80% of them singletons. Sequencing was performed on CD4+ or CD8+ T cells sorted from blood, taken in a trial of the OX40 agonist ivuxolimab. These receptors all come from an adult with an advanced solid tumor such as melanoma, head and neck, liver or kidney cancer.

This clone was seen only a few times. This chain links TRBV9 with TRBJ2-5; 9 nucleotides agree with TRBD1. Germline-derived CDR1 and CDR2 are SGDLS and YYNGEE. The V gene end was trimmed by 4 bases and the J gene end by 5 bases; junction bases not matched to a gene: 12. This CDR3 region has 16 residues. The CDR3, as DNA: TGTGCCAGCAGCCCCGTGGGACAGGGAGCGATCGAGACCCAGTACTTC. This translates into CASSPVGQGAIETQYF.

The chain recombines TRBV27 with TRBJ2-6; no definite D call. Trimming left V 6 bases short and J 2 bases short, with 8 bases between. CDR1 and CDR2 (germline): MNHEY, SMNVEV (reference sequence). CDR3 length: 14 amino acids. The CDR3 bases are TGTGCCAGCAGGGCCTTCGCTGGGGCCAACGTCCTGACTTTC. Translating it yields CASRAFAGANVLTF. Combining the CDR3 with reference TRBV27 and TRBJ2-6 gives the whole variable domain EAQVTQNPRYLITVTGKKLTVTCSQNMNHEYMSWYRQDPGLGLRQIYYSMNVEVTDKGDVPEGYKVSRKEKRNFPLILESPSPNQTSLYFCASRAFAGANVLTFGAGSRLTVL.

This clone was seen only a few times. The CDR3 DNA reads TGTGCCAGCAGCTTTACCGGGACTAGCGGGGGCGAGCAGTACTTC. Translating gives CASSFTGTSGGEQYF. This chain uses TRBV11-2 with TRBJ2-7, with 14 bases fitting TRBD2. The CDR3 spans 15 residues. Germline CDR1 reads SGHAT; CDR2 reads FQNNGV. The junction had 4 bases not matched to a gene; V was cut back by 3 bases and J by 6 bases.

The chain employs TRBV5-4 and TRBJ2-3, with 9 bases fitting TRBD2. V lost 2 bases and J lost 0; bases outside the gene matches: 10. The CDR3 is 18 amino acids. Germline values: CDR1 SGHNT, CDR2 YYREEE (reference sequence). The CDR3 bases are TGTGCCAGCAGCTTCCCTTTTGCGGGAGGGGCTAGCACAGATACGCAGTATTTT. Protein product: CASSFPFAGGASTDTQYF. Full variable domain (remainder filled in from reference TRBV5-4 and TRBJ2-3): ETGVTQSPTHLIKTRGQQVTLRCSSQSGHNTVSWYQQALGQGPQFIFQYYREEENGRGNFPPRFSGLQFPNYSSELNVNALELDDSALYLCASSFPFAGGASTDTQYFGPGTRLTVL.

The CDR3, as DNA: TGTGCCAGCAGTCAGGGGCCTGGGGGCCAAGAGACCCAGTACTTC. This gives the protein CASSQGPGGQETQYF. The chain carries TRBV5-4 and TRBJ2-5; tentatively, D is TRBD1 (6 bases). The germline CDR1 and CDR2 sequences are SGHNT and YYREEE (reference sequence). This CDR3 is built from 15 residues. V gave up 5 bases and J gave up 1 base, with 15 bases separating them.

A single count supports this clone. CDR3 sequence (DNA): TGTGCCAGCAGCTTAGTGCGGGACGGCGTCCAAGAGACCCAGTACTTC. Protein: CASSLVRDGVQETQYF. The chain joins TRBV7-9 to TRBJ2-5; tentative D call: TRBD2 (6 bases). V dropped 1 base and J dropped 1 base, with 13 bases sitting between them. Germline assignment: CDR1 SEHNR and CDR2 FQNEAQ (reference sequence). The CDR3 contains 16 residues.

This clone occurred once. This rearrangement joins TRBV4-2 to TRBJ2-2; 12 positions agree with TRBD2. This CDR3 region has 16 residues. CDR1 LGHNA and CDR2 YNFKEQ come from the germline V gene. Trimming at V came to 2 bases and at J to 4 bases, leaving 2 bases not matched to a gene. Here the CDR3 DNA reads TGTGCCAGCAGCCAAAGGACTAGCGGGATCACCGGGGAGCTGTTTTTT. Protein product: CASSQRTSGITGELFF.

The J gene is TRBJ1-1, the V gene TRBV7-8; no firm D call. The CDR3 covers 15 residues. V lost 4 bases to trimming and J lost 2 bases, with 14 bases between them. CDR1 is SGHVS and CDR2 is FQNEAQ in the germline V gene. The CDR3 coding sequence is TGTGCCAGCAGCTCGCTGTTGATCGGAAACACTGAAGCTTTCTTT. Its translation is CASSSLLIGNTEAFF.